A single sample gave rise to the 10 T cell receptor beta chains below, sequenced in a study of technical replicates of blood from several donors. Sequencing used immunoSEQ multiplex PCR; TCRdb keeps in-frame clones, though not all of them. The sample includes 65,000 to 75,000 clones, 75% to 90% of them seen just once. The sequenced sample was PBMCs. These receptors all stem from a human donor in good health. Some clones in this sample may be carry-over from other donors' samples.

V gene TRBV14 combines with J gene TRBJ2-1; D unresolved. Trimming left V 3 bases short and J 3 bases short, with 6 bases between. The CDR3 length is 13 residues. Germline V gene lookup returns CDR1 SGHDN and CDR2 FVKESK. CDR3 bases: TGTGCCAGCAGCCAGCTAATCTACAATGAGCAGTTCTTC. It encodes CASSQLIYNEQFF.

V usage is TRBV4-2 and J usage is TRBJ2-5; 15 positions match TRBD2. This CDR3 contains 16 residues. The J segment lost 2 bases and the V segment lost 4 bases, leaving 2 bases of the junction unmatched. In germline, CDR1 is LGHNA, CDR2 YNFKEQ. The CDR3 here is CASSRGLAGGQETQYF. Written as DNA, the CDR3 is TGTGCCAGCAGCCGCGGACTAGCGGGGGGGCAAGAGACCCAGTACTTC.

The chain couples TRBV4-2 to TRBJ2-5, with 10 positions matching TRBD1. Germline CDR1 LGHNA, CDR2 YNFKEQ. The CDR3 has 16 residues. With 0 bases clipped from V and 5 bases from J, the junction kept 6 bases outside the gene matches. CDR3 DNA sequence: TGTGCCAGCAGCCAAGACGGGACAGGGGTTAGGGAGACCCAGTACTTC. This sequence encodes CASSQDGTGVRETQYF.

The chain couples TRBV2 to TRBJ2-5, with TRBD2 matching 9 bases. Germline CDR1 is SNHLY and CDR2 is FYNNEI. The J segment lost 4 bases and the V segment lost 7 bases, leaving 4 bases of the junction unmatched. The CDR3 consists of 13 residues. CDR3 DNA: TGTGCCAGCACCCGGACTAGCGCAGAGACCCAGTACTTC. It specifies CASTRTSAETQYF.

The J gene is TRBJ1-5, the V gene TRBV10-3, with TRBD1 identical over 7 bases. V lost 10 bases, J lost 3 bases, and 9 bases stayed unmatched. Looked up from germline, CDR1 is ENHRY and CDR2 is SYGVKD. This CDR3 is 14 amino acids long. The CDR3 nucleotides read TGTGCCACTACAGGGGACAGTAACAATCAGCCCCAGCATTTT. It codes for CATTGDSNNQPQHF.

The chain links TRBV11-2 to TRBJ2-5; 13 bases match TRBD2. The V segment lost 5 bases and the J segment 1 base; nucleotides outside the gene matches: 13. CDR1 is SGHAT, CDR2 FQNNGV, per germline. The CDR3 spans 19 residues. The CDR3 sequence is CASSAVWTSGSVAQETQYF. The DNA of the CDR3 is TGTGCCAGCAGCGCTGTCTGGACTAGCGGGAGTGTCGCCCAAGAGACCCAGTACTTC.

The gene calls are TRBV4-3 and TRBJ1-2; D is uncertain. CDR1 and CDR2 from the germline V gene are LGHNA and YSLEER. With 0 bases removed from V and 7 bases from J, the gap between germline ends came to 12 bases. This CDR3 spans 14 amino acids. CDR3 coding DNA: TGCGCCAGCAGCCAAGATGGTGTGCCGCGTGGCTACACCTTC. Translated: CASSQDGVPRGYTF.

The chain joins TRBV7-9 to TRBJ1-4, with 7 nucleotides matching TRBD1. The V gene's germline CDR1 is SEHNR and CDR2 FQNEAQ (reference sequence). The V segment lost 5 bases and the J segment 7 bases; nucleotides outside the gene matches: 7. The length of the CDR3 is 14 residues. CDR3 coding DNA: TGTGCCAGCAGCCAGGGGGGTTCCTTTGAAAAACTGTTTTTT. It specifies CASSQGGSFEKLFF.

The V call is TRBV6-5, the J call TRBJ1-1; 8 bases match TRBD1. CDR3 size: 14 residues. After removal of 0 bases from V and 6 bases from J, the junction contained 3 bases not matched to a gene. In germline, CDR1 is MNHEY, CDR2 SVGAGI. CDR3: CASSYSTGGAEAFF. As DNA, the CDR3 is TGTGCCAGCAGTTACTCCACAGGGGGTGCTGAAGCTTTCTTT.

The rearrangement uses TRBV6-6 and TRBJ1-5, with 9 bases lining up with TRBD1. Germline V gene lookup returns CDR1 MNHNY and CDR2 SVGAGI (reference sequence). The CDR3 is made up of 14 amino acids. V shed 4 bases and J 9 bases; nucleotides not matched to a gene: 7. In DNA, the CDR3 is TGTGCCAGCAGTTCGGGGACAGGGCGAGGGCCCCAGCATTTT. Its translation: CASSSGTGRGPQHF.